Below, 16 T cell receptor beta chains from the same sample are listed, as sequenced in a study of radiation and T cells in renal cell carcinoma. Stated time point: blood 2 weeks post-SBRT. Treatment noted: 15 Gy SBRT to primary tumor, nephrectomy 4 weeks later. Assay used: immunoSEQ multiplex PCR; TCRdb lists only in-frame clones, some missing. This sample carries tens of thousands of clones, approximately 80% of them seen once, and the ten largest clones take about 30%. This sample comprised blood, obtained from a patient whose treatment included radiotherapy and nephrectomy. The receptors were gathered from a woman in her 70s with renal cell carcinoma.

The CDR3 DNA reads as TGTGCCAGCAGTCAACGACAGGGCTCGCGTGAAAAACTGTTTTTT. Translation: CASSQRQGSREKLFF. The chain carries TRBV11-2 and TRBJ1-4, with 7 bases matching TRBD1. Looked up from germline, CDR1 is SGHAT and CDR2 is FQNNGV. With 6 bases clipped from V and 7 bases from J, the junction kept 11 bases outside the gene matches. The CDR3 runs 15 residues.

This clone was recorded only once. For the CDR3, the DNA is TGCAGCGTTGATCCTACAGGAGACACTGAAGCTTTCTTT. This encodes CSVDPTGDTEAFF. The rearrangement uses TRBV29-1 and TRBJ1-1; a weak D match, TRBD1 (5 bases). This CDR3 contains 13 residues. Trimming shortened V by 3 bases and J by 3 bases, and 11 bases separated the two germline ends. Germline V CDR1 and CDR2: SQVTM, ANQGSEA.

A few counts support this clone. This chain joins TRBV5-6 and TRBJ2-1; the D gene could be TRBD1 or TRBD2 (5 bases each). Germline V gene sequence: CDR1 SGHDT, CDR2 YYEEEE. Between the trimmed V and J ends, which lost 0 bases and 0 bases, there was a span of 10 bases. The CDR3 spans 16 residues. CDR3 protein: CASSLVGTSSYNEQFF. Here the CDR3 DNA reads TGTGCCAGCAGCTTGGTGGGGACGAGCTCCTACAATGAGCAGTTCTTC. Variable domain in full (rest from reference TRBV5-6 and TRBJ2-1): DAGVTQSPTHLIKTRGQQVTLRCSPKSGHDTVSWYQQALGQGPQFIFQYYEEEERQRGNFPDRFSGHQFPNYSSELNVNALLLGDSALYLCASSLVGTSSYNEQFFGPGTRLTVL.

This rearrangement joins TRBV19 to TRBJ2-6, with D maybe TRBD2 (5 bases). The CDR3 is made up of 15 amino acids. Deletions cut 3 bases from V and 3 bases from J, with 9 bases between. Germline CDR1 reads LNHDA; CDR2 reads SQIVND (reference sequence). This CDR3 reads CASSMGDDGANVLTF. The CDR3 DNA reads TGTGCCAGTAGTATGGGAGATGATGGGGCCAACGTCCTGACTTTC.

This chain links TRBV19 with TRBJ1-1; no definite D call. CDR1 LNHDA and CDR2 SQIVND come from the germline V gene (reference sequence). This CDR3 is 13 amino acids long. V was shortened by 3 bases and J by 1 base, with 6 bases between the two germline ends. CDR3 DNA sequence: TGTGCCAGTAGTATGAACTGGAACACTGAAGCTTTCTTT. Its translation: CASSMNWNTEAFF.

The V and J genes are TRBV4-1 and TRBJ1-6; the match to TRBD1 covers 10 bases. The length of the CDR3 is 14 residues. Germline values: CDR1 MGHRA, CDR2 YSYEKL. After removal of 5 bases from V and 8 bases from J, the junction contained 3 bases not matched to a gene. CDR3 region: CASSTGTGDSPLHF. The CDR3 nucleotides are TGCGCCAGCAGCACCGGGACAGGGGATTCACCCCTCCACTTT.

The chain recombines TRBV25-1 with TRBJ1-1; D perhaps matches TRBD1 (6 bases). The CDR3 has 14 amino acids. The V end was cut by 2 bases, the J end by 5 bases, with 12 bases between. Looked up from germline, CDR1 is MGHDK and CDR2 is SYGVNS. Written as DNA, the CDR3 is TGTGCCAGCAGTGAACAGGGGTTTCGGACTGAAGCTTTCTTT. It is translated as CASSEQGFRTEAFF. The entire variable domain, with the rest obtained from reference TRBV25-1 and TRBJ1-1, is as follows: EADIYQTPRYLVIGTGKKITLECSQTMGHDKMYWYQQDPGMELHLIHYSYGVNSTEKGDLSSESTVSRIRTEHFPLTLESARPSHTSQYLCASSEQGFRTEAFFGQGTRLTVV.

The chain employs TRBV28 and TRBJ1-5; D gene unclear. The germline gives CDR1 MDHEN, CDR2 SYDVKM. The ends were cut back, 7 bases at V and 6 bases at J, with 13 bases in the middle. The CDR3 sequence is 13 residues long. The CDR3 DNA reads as TGTGCCAGCAATTATCCCTTAGGTCAGCCCCAGCATTTT. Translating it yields CASNYPLGQPQHF. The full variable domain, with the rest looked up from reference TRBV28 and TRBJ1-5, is DVKVTQSSRYLVKRTGEKVFLECVQDMDHENMFWYRQDPGLGLRLIYFSYDVKMKEKGDIPEGYSVSREKKERFSLILESASTNQTSMYLCASNYPLGQPQHFGDGTRLSIL.

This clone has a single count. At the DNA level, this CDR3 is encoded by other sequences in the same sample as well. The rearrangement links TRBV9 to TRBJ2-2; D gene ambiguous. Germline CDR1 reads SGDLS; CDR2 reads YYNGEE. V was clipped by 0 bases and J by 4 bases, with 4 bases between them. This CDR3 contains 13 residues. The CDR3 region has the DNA TGTGCCAGCAGCGTAGGGGTCACCGGGGAGCTGTTTTTT. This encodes CASSVGVTGELFF.

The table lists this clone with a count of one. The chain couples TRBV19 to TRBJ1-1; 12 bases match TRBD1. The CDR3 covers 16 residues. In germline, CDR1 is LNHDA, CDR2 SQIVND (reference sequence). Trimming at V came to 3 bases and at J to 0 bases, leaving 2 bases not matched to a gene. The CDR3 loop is CASSIGTGGLNTEAFF. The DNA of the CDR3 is TGTGCCAGTAGTATCGGGACAGGGGGCCTGAACACTGAAGCTTTCTTT.

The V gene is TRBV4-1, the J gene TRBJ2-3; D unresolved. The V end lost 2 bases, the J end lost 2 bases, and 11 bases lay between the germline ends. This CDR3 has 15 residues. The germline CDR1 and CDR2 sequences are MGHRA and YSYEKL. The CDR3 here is CASSQLAISTDTQYF. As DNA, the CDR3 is TGCGCCAGCAGCCAACTGGCGATTTCCACAGATACGCAGTATTTT.

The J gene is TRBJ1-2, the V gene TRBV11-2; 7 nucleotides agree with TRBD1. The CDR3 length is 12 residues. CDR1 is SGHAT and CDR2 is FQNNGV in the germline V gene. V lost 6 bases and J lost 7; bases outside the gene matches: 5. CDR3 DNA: TGTGCCAGCAGTAGCAGGGGGTCTGGCTACACCTTC. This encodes CASSSRGSGYTF.

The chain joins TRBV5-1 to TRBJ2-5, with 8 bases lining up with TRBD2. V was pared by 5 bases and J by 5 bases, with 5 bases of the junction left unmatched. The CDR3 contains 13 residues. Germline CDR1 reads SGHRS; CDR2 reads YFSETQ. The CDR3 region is CASRGSGTETQYF. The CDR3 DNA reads TGCGCCAGCAGGGGTAGCGGGACGGAGACCCAGTACTTC.

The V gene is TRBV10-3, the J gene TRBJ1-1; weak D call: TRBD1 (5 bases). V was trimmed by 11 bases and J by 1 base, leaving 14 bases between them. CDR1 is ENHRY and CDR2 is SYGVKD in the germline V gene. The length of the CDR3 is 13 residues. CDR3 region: CASHKGPNTEAFF. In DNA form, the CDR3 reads TGTGCCTCCCACAAGGGGCCGAACACTGAAGCTTTCTTT.

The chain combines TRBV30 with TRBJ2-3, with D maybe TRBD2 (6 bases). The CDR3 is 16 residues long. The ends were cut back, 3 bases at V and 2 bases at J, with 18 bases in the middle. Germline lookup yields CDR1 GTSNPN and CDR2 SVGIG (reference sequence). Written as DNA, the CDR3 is TGTGCCTGGAGGCCACCGGGAGCTGTCCCCACAGATACGCAGTATTTT. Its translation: CAWRPPGAVPTDTQYF.

CDR3 coding DNA: TGTGCCAGCAGCATAACTAGTTCCGGGGAGCTGTTTTTT. Amino acid sequence: CASSITSSGELFF. This rearrangement joins TRBV7-9 to TRBJ2-2; D may be TRBD2 (5 bases). Trimming took 5 bases from V and 6 from J, leaving 10 bases between them. The CDR3 has 13 amino acids. CDR1 is SEHNR and CDR2 is FQNEAQ in the germline V gene (reference sequence). The full variable domain, completed using reference TRBV7-9 and TRBJ2-2, is DTGVSQNPRHKITKRGQNVTFRCDPISEHNRLYWYRQTLGQGPEFLTYFQNEAQLEKSRLLSDRFSAERPKGSFSTLEIQRTEQGDSAMYLCASSITSSGELFFGEGSRLTVL.